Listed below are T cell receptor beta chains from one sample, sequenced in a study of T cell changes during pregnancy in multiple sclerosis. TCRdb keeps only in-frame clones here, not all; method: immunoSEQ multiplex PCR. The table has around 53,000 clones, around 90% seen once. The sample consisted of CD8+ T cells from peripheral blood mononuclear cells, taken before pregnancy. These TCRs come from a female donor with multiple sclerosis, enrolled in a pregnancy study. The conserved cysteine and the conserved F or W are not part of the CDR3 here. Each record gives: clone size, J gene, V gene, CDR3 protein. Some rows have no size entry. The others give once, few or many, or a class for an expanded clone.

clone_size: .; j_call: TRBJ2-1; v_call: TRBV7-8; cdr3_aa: AIRGARYNEQF
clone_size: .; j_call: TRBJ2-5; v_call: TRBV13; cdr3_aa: ASSQRLAGGQETQY
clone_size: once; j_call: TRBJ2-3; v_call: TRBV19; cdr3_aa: ASSIAGGPDTQY
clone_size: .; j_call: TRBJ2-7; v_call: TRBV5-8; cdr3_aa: ASSGRGTYEQY
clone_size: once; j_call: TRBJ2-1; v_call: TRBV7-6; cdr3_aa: ASRDRDNEQF
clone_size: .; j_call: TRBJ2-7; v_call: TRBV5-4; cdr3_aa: ASSLTSGGPWEQY
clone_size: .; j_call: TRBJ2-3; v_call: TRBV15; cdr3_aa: ATSSGQGAKADTQY
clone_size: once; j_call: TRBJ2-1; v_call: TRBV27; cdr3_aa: ASSFSGYNEQF
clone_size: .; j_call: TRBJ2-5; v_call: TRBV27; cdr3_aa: ASSLTTQETQY
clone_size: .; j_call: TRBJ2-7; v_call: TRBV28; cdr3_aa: ASSGGVYEQY
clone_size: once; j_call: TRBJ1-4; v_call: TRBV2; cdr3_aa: ASMKDRGLSPNEKLF
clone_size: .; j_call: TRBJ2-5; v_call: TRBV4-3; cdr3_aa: ASSQSRGTQETQY
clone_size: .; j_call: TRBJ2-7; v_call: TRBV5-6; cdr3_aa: ASSLVGSSYEQY
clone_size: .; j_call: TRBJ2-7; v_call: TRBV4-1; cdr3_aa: ASSQDRGSDEQY
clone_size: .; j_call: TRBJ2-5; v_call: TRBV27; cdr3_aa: ASSDRTGTETQY
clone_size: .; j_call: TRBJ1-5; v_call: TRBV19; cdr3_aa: ASTRSSNQPQH
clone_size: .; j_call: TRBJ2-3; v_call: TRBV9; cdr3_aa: ASSGLAGASTDTQY
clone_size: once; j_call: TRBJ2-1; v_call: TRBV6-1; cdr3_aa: ASSEARGGDYNEQF
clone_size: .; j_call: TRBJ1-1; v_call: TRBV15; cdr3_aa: ATEEQGDSVVTEAF
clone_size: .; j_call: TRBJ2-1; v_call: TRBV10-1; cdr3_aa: ASRSGLHNEQF
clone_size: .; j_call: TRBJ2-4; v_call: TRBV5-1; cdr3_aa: ASSLALMAGVGNIQY
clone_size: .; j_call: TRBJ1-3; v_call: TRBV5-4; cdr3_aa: ASSLGGVGGNTIY
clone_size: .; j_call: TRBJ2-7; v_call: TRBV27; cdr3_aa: ASSSRSSYEQY
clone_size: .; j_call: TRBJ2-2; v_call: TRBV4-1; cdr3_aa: ASSQQGLTGELF
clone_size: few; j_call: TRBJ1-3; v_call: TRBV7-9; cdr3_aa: ASHSFNSGNTIY
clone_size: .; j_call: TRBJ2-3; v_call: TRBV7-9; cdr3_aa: ASSLAGQAINLDTQY
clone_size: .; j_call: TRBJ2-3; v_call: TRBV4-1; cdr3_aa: ASSQELGAGAWDTQY
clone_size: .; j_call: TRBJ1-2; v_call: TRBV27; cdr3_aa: ASSLVAGGGYT
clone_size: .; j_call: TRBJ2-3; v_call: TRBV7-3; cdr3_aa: ASSSGLAGTDTQY
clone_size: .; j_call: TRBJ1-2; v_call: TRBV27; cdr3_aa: ASSFGSHNYGYT
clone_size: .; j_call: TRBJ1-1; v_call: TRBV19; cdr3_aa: ASSMPDRGPEAF
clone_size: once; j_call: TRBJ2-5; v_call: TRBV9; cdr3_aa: ASSSPLYSGGDQETQY
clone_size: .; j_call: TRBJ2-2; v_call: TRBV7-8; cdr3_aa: ASSRKGGADTGELF
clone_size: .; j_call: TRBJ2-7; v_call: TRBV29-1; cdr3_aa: SVPTGRAYEQY
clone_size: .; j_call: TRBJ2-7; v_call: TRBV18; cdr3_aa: ASSPPMSTSGSYEQY
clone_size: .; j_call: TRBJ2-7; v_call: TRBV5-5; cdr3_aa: ASSLGQGVDEQY
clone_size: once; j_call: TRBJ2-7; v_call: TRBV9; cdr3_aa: ASSVASSYEQY
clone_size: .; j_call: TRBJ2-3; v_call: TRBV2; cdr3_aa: ASSGDSSPSQY
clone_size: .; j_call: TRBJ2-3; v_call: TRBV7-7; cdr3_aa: ASSLAGGAADTQY
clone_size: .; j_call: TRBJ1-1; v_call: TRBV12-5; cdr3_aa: ASGASQGWNTEAF
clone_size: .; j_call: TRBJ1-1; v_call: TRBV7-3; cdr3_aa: ASRSGGNPEAF
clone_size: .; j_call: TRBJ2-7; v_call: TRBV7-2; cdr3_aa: ASSPHRISGEEQY
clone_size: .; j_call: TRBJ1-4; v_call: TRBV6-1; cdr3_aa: ASIGGTSEKLF
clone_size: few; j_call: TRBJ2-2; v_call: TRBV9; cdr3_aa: ASSVEGALNTGELF
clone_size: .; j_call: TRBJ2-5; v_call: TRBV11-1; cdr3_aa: ASSLNRATETQY
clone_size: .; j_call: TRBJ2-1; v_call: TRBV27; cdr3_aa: ASSLRGGTYNEQF
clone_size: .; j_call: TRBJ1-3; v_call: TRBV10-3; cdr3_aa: ANKAREGNTIY
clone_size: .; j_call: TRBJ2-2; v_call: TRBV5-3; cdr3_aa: ARSWDPTGDESGADGELF
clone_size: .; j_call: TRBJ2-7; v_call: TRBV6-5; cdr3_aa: ASSSGFSYEQY
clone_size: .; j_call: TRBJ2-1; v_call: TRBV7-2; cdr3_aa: ASSSQLYNEQF
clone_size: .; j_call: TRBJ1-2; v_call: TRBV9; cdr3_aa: ASSVTGNSGYT
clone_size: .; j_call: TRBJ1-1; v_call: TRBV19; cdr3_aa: ASRPGTGATEAF
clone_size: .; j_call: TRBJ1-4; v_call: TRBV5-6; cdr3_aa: ASSLGADATNEKLF
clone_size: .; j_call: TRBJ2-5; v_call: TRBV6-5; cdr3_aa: ASSPRDSQETQY
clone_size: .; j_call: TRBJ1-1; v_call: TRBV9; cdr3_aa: ASSADTGTGKDQNTEAF
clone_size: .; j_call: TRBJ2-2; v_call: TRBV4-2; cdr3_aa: ASSQDLAGNTGELF
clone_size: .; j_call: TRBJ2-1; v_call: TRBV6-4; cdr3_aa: ASSDAAGGQYEQF
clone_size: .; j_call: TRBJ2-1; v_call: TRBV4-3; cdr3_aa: ASSQDTGGLLF
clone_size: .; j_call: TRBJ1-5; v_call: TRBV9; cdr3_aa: ASSTSTGEPQH
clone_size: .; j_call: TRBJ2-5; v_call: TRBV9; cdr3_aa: ASSVWEGSETQY